These T cell receptor beta chains were read from a single sample in a study of CD8 T cells in Susac syndrome. MiXCR was run by TCRdb on the immunoSEQ multiplex PCR reads, yielding one entry per CDR3 protein. This repertoire shows some 150,000 distinct CDR3 sequences, approximately 95% found once; its top ten account for 0.075% to 0.1%. Sequencing used CD4+ T cells from PBMCs. The receptors shown here come from a human donor in good health. CDR3s include the opening cysteine and the closing phenylalanine or tryptophan. Each record gives: J gene, clone size, V gene, D gene, CDR3 protein, CDR3 DNA. The D gene is left open where the match is weak. Size is stated for part of the rows, as once, few or many counts, or as a class when the clone is expanded.

J gene: TRBJ2-7; clone size: few; V gene: TRBV2; D gene: .; CDR3 protein: CASSVTYEQYF; CDR3 DNA: TGTGCCAGCAGTGTTACTTACGAGCAGTACTTC
J gene: TRBJ2-7; clone size: .; V gene: TRBV5-1; D gene: TRBD1; CDR3 protein: CASSGRTGASSYEQYF; CDR3 DNA: TGCGCCAGCAGCGGGCGGACAGGGGCGAGCTCCTACGAGCAGTACTTC
J gene: TRBJ2-1; clone size: .; V gene: TRBV27; D gene: .; CDR3 protein: CASSEGPLAYNEQFF; CDR3 DNA: TGTGCCAGCAGTGAAGGGCCCCTAGCCTACAATGAGCAGTTCTTC
J gene: TRBJ2-5; clone size: .; V gene: TRBV2; D gene: .; CDR3 protein: CASSESTYQETQYF; CDR3 DNA: TGTGCCAGCAGTGAGAGTACGTACCAAGAGACCCAGTACTTC
J gene: TRBJ2-5; clone size: .; V gene: TRBV6-1; D gene: TRBD2; CDR3 protein: CASSGSSGRLTETQYF; CDR3 DNA: TGTGCCAGCAGTGGGTCTAGCGGGAGGCTTACGGAGACCCAGTACTTC
J gene: TRBJ1-1; clone size: .; V gene: TRBV20-1; D gene: .; CDR3 protein: CSARDHGGLNTEAFF; CDR3 DNA: TGCAGTGCTAGAGATCATGGAGGGTTGAACACTGAAGCTTTCTTT
J gene: TRBJ1-4; clone size: .; V gene: TRBV5-1; D gene: .; CDR3 protein: CASSLAGGSDVGVLFF; CDR3 DNA: TGCGCCAGCAGCTTGGCCGGTGGATCAGACGTGGGTGTACTGTTTTTT
J gene: TRBJ1-3; clone size: .; V gene: TRBV14; D gene: .; CDR3 protein: CASSQRLSSGNTIYF; CDR3 DNA: TGTGCCAGCAGCCAAAGGCTCAGCTCTGGAAACACCATATATTTT
J gene: TRBJ1-1; clone size: .; V gene: TRBV18; D gene: .; CDR3 protein: CASSPLKGFMNTEAFF; CDR3 DNA: TGTGCCAGCTCACCACTCAAGGGGTTCATGAACACTGAAGCTTTCTTT
J gene: TRBJ2-5; clone size: once; V gene: TRBV27; D gene: .; CDR3 protein: CASSLSVLLAQETQYF; CDR3 DNA: TGTGCCAGCAGTTTATCCGTCCTTTTAGCCCAAGAGACCCAGTACTTC
J gene: TRBJ2-3; clone size: .; V gene: TRBV20-1; D gene: .; CDR3 protein: CSAMTRTTDTQYF; CDR3 DNA: TGCAGTGCCATGACTAGGACCACAGATACGCAGTATTTT
J gene: TRBJ1-5; clone size: .; V gene: TRBV29-1; D gene: .; CDR3 protein: CSVAGAGQPQHF; CDR3 DNA: TGCAGCGTGGCGGGGGCAGGGCAGCCCCAGCATTTT
J gene: TRBJ2-3; clone size: .; V gene: TRBV11-2; D gene: .; CDR3 protein: CASTPQGSSTDTQYF; CDR3 DNA: TGTGCCAGCACCCCACAGGGCAGCAGCACAGATACGCAGTATTTT
J gene: TRBJ1-5; clone size: .; V gene: TRBV29-1; D gene: .; CDR3 protein: CSVGDTDNGPQHF; CDR3 DNA: TGCAGCGTTGGGGATACCGATAATGGGCCCCAGCATTTT
J gene: TRBJ2-7; clone size: .; V gene: TRBV18; D gene: .; CDR3 protein: CASSPPGRGEQYF; CDR3 DNA: TGTGCCAGCTCACCCCCGGGTAGGGGCGAGCAGTACTTC
J gene: TRBJ1-2; clone size: .; V gene: TRBV3-1; D gene: .; CDR3 protein: CASGGNSDGYTF; CDR3 DNA: TGTGCCAGCGGGGGCAACTCCGATGGCTACACCTTC
J gene: TRBJ2-5; clone size: .; V gene: TRBV4-2; D gene: TRBD2; CDR3 protein: CASSQVLAGQETQYF; CDR3 DNA: TGTGCCAGCAGCCAAGTACTAGCGGGACAAGAGACCCAGTACTTC
J gene: TRBJ2-7; clone size: .; V gene: TRBV20-1; D gene: TRBD1; CDR3 protein: CSMTGVHEQYF; CDR3 DNA: TGCAGTATGACAGGGGTCCACGAGCAGTACTTC
J gene: TRBJ2-3; clone size: once; V gene: TRBV20-1; D gene: .; CDR3 protein: CSAPSGGNTDTQYF; CDR3 DNA: TGCAGTGCCCCCTCTGGTGGGAACACAGATACGCAGTATTTT
J gene: TRBJ2-3; clone size: .; V gene: TRBV20-1; D gene: TRBD1; CDR3 protein: CSAARQGAGGTDTQYF; CDR3 DNA: TGCAGTGCTGCCCGACAGGGGGCCGGGGGCACAGATACGCAGTATTTT
J gene: TRBJ1-1; clone size: .; V gene: TRBV5-1; D gene: .; CDR3 protein: CASSWGTEAFF; CDR3 DNA: TGCGCCAGCAGCTGGGGTACTGAAGCTTTCTTT
J gene: TRBJ2-5; clone size: .; V gene: TRBV7-7; D gene: TRBD1; CDR3 protein: CASSPGGTGETQYF; CDR3 DNA: TGTGCCAGCAGTCCAGGGGGCACGGGAGAGACCCAGTACTTC
J gene: TRBJ1-1; clone size: once; V gene: TRBV29-1; D gene: TRBD1; CDR3 protein: CSVYRQGEAFF; CDR3 DNA: TGCAGCGTTTACCGACAGGGTGAAGCTTTCTTT
J gene: TRBJ2-1; clone size: .; V gene: TRBV6-5; D gene: TRBD2; CDR3 protein: CASSYLTSGSDNEQFF; CDR3 DNA: TGTGCCAGCAGTTACCTCACTAGCGGGAGCGACAATGAGCAGTTCTTC
J gene: TRBJ2-2; clone size: .; V gene: TRBV5-1; D gene: TRBD2; CDR3 protein: CASSSGLAGGTTGELFF; CDR3 DNA: TGCGCCAGCAGCTCGGGACTAGCGGGAGGAACTACCGGGGAGCTGTTTTTT
J gene: TRBJ1-1; clone size: .; V gene: TRBV29-1; D gene: .; CDR3 protein: CSGQLNTEAFF; CDR3 DNA: TGCAGCGGACAGTTGAACACTGAAGCTTTCTTT
J gene: TRBJ2-5; clone size: .; V gene: TRBV6-1; D gene: .; CDR3 protein: CASSEAGGETQYF; CDR3 DNA: TGTGCCAGCAGTGAAGCAGGCGGGGAGACCCAGTACTTC
J gene: TRBJ2-7; clone size: .; V gene: TRBV12-3/TRBV12-4; D gene: .; CDR3 protein: CASSPSSGLYYEQYF; CDR3 DNA: TGTGCCAGCAGTCCCTCGTCGGGCCTTTACTACGAGCAGTACTTC
J gene: TRBJ1-4; clone size: few; V gene: TRBV18; D gene: TRBD1; CDR3 protein: CASSPRTGGDEKLFF; CDR3 DNA: TGTGCCAGCTCACCTCGCACAGGGGGAGATGAAAAACTGTTTTTT
J gene: TRBJ2-1; clone size: .; V gene: TRBV3-1; D gene: TRBD2; CDR3 protein: CASSQELAGQYNEQFF; CDR3 DNA: TGTGCCAGCAGCCAAGAACTAGCGGGGCAATACAATGAGCAGTTCTTC
J gene: TRBJ1-5; clone size: .; V gene: TRBV12-3/TRBV12-4; D gene: .; CDR3 protein: CASSYSPTSGQPQHF; CDR3 DNA: TGTGCCAGCAGCTACTCACCAACCTCCGGTCAGCCCCAGCATTTT
J gene: TRBJ2-3; clone size: .; V gene: TRBV2; D gene: TRBD2; CDR3 protein: CASSGLAGGDTQYF; CDR3 DNA: TGTGCCAGCAGTGGACTAGCGGGAGGAGATACGCAGTATTTT
J gene: TRBJ1-1; clone size: .; V gene: TRBV18; D gene: .; CDR3 protein: CASSPPRQMNTEAFF; CDR3 DNA: TGTGCCAGCTCACCACCGCGGCAGATGAACACTGAAGCTTTCTTT
J gene: TRBJ2-3; clone size: .; V gene: TRBV2; D gene: .; CDR3 protein: CASSEQDTQYF; CDR3 DNA: TGTGCCAGCAGTGAGCAAGATACGCAGTATTTT
J gene: TRBJ2-7; clone size: .; V gene: TRBV6-5; D gene: TRBD2; CDR3 protein: CATREGGYEQYF; CDR3 DNA: TGTGCCACCCGGGAGGGCGGCTACGAGCAGTACTTC
J gene: TRBJ1-1; clone size: .; V gene: TRBV11-2; D gene: TRBD1; CDR3 protein: CASSLGTGFDTEAFF; CDR3 DNA: TGTGCCAGCAGCCTCGGGACAGGGTTCGACACTGAAGCTTTCTTT
J gene: TRBJ2-1; clone size: .; V gene: TRBV24-1; D gene: .; CDR3 protein: CATSGQGSYNEQFF; CDR3 DNA: TGTGCCACCAGTGGCCAGGGGTCCTACAATGAGCAGTTCTTC
J gene: TRBJ2-7; clone size: .; V gene: TRBV20-1; D gene: .; CDR3 protein: CSADEQGPSSYEQYF; CDR3 DNA: TGCAGTGCCGACGAGCAGGGGCCGAGCTCCTACGAGCAGTACTTC
J gene: TRBJ2-1; clone size: .; V gene: TRBV12-3/TRBV12-4; D gene: .; CDR3 protein: CASGIRDEQFF; CDR3 DNA: TGTGCCAGCGGTATAAGGGATGAGCAGTTCTTC
J gene: TRBJ2-3; clone size: .; V gene: TRBV29-1; D gene: .; CDR3 protein: CSARGPLTDTQYF; CDR3 DNA: TGCAGCGCTCGCGGGCCGTTGACAGATACGCAGTATTTT
J gene: TRBJ2-7; clone size: .; V gene: TRBV7-6; D gene: TRBD2; CDR3 protein: CASSSVSGRGFYEQYF; CDR3 DNA: TGTGCCAGCAGCTCCGTTAGCGGGAGAGGGTTTTACGAGCAGTACTTC
J gene: TRBJ2-1; clone size: .; V gene: TRBV5-1; D gene: TRBD2; CDR3 protein: CASTPGVLAGVLEQFF; CDR3 DNA: TGCGCCAGCACCCCGGGGGTGCTAGCGGGAGTTCTTGAGCAGTTCTTC
J gene: TRBJ1-1; clone size: .; V gene: TRBV2; D gene: .; CDR3 protein: CASSPDREVVAFF; CDR3 DNA: TGTGCCAGCAGCCCTGACCGAGAGGTGGTAGCTTTCTTT
J gene: TRBJ2-5; clone size: .; V gene: TRBV3-1; D gene: .; CDR3 protein: CASSPTSIGVGETQYF; CDR3 DNA: TGTGCCAGCAGTCCTACTAGTATTGGGGTGGGGGAGACCCAGTACTTC
J gene: TRBJ2-7; clone size: .; V gene: TRBV5-1; D gene: .; CDR3 protein: CASSLGDRGEQYF; CDR3 DNA: TGCGCCAGCAGCTTGGGAGACAGAGGCGAGCAGTACTTC
J gene: TRBJ2-2; clone size: .; V gene: TRBV7-9; D gene: TRBD2; CDR3 protein: CASSTGTSEITGELFF; CDR3 DNA: TGTGCCAGCAGTACTGGGACTAGCGAGATCACCGGGGAGCTGTTTTTT
J gene: TRBJ1-2; clone size: .; V gene: TRBV9; D gene: .; CDR3 protein: CASSAHHKLQGSYGYTF; CDR3 DNA: TGTGCCAGCAGCGCCCATCACAAACTACAGGGAAGCTATGGCTACACCTTC
J gene: TRBJ2-7; clone size: .; V gene: TRBV5-4; D gene: TRBD2; CDR3 protein: CASSWVGLAGNEQYF; CDR3 DNA: TGTGCCAGCAGCTGGGTGGGACTAGCGGGAAACGAGCAGTACTTC
J gene: TRBJ1-1; clone size: .; V gene: TRBV9; D gene: .; CDR3 protein: CASSVDRATNRDTEAFF; CDR3 DNA: TGTGCCAGCAGCGTAGACAGGGCCACCAATAGGGACACTGAAGCTTTCTTT
J gene: TRBJ2-7; clone size: .; V gene: TRBV15; D gene: .; CDR3 protein: CATSRDRNSYYEQYF; CDR3 DNA: TGTGCCACCAGCAGAGATCGTAACAGCTACTACGAGCAGTACTTC
J gene: TRBJ2-7; clone size: .; V gene: TRBV2; D gene: .; CDR3 protein: CASLRGGGGYEQYF; CDR3 DNA: TGTGCCAGCCTCAGGGGTGGCGGTGGATACGAGCAGTACTTC
J gene: TRBJ1-1; clone size: .; V gene: TRBV6-1; D gene: .; CDR3 protein: CASSRVLQMNTEAFF; CDR3 DNA: TGTGCCAGCAGTAGGGTTCTACAAATGAACACTGAAGCTTTCTTT